Each of the 11 T cell receptor beta chains below was sequenced from the same sample in a study of vaccination effects on CD4 cells after COVID-19. Sequencing was preceded by expansion of antigen-specific CD4+ T cells with viral peptide pools in the ViraFEST assay. Cultured cells yielded isolated CD4+ T cells after less than 11 days. Testing of the vaccine recipients showed negative nucleocapsid antibodies and no prior SARS-CoV-2 infection. These receptors are not linked to any known antigen. Profiling relied on immunoSEQ multiplex PCR, and the TCRdb table lists in-frame clones only, not all of them. The sample consists of about 73,000 clones, about four fifths of them appearing once. The specimen was CD4+ T cells from PBMCs cultured with HCoV-NL63 spike peptides, collected before COVID-19 vaccination. The source is a human donor who received a COVID-19 vaccine.

The V and J genes are TRBV14 and TRBJ2-3; D gene unclear. Germline-derived CDR1 and CDR2 are SGHDN and FVKESK. Between the trimmed V and J ends, which lost 0 bases and 4 bases, there was a span of 5 bases. The CDR3 consists of 13 residues. CDR3 sequence (DNA): TGTGCCAGCAGCCAAGAGTGGGCAGATACGCAGTATTTT. It specifies CASSQEWADTQYF.

CDR3 coding DNA: TGTGCCACCACTGACAGGGTTGATCAGCCCCAGCATTTT. It translates to CATTDRVDQPQHF. V and J are TRBV7-2 and TRBJ1-5, with 7 bases fitting TRBD1. This CDR3 region has 13 residues. The junction had 8 bases not matched to a gene; V was cut back by 10 bases and J by 5 bases. Germline values: CDR1 SGHTA, CDR2 FQGNSA.

As for this clone: One end of the junction is discordant with germline, which a read error may explain. J is TRBJ1-4 and V is TRBV15; D is uncertain. The CDR3 spans 14 residues. Germline CDR1 reads LNHNV; CDR2 reads YYDKDF (reference sequence). In DNA form, the CDR3 reads TGTGCCACCAGGAGAGACGGATACAATGAAAAACTGTTTTTT. Its translation is CATRRDGYNEKLFF.

The chain carries TRBV5-6 and TRBJ2-7, with 9 bases matching TRBD1. From germline, CDR1 is SGHDT and CDR2 YYEEEE. V lost 3 bases, J lost 5 bases, and 9 bases stayed unmatched. The CDR3 is 15 amino acids. The CDR3 loop is CASSSTGTGFHEQYV. The CDR3 DNA reads as TGTGCCAGCAGCTCTACCGGGACAGGGTTCCACGAGCAGTACGTC.

This sequence joins TRBV19 and TRBJ2-3; TRBD1 is a possible D gene (5 bases). There are 15 residues in the CDR3. Germline CDR1 LNHDA, CDR2 SQIVND (reference sequence). The ends were cut back, 9 bases at V and 6 bases at J, with 22 bases in the middle. CDR3 loop: CASKTKRGNLDTQYF. In DNA, the CDR3 is TGTGCCAGCAAAACTAAAAGGGGAAACTTGGATACGCAGTATTTT.

This clone appeared once. The V and J genes are TRBV14 and TRBJ2-7; 7 nucleotides align to TRBD1. V dropped 1 base and J dropped 6; count of bases not matched to a gene: 3. This CDR3 has 13 amino acids. Germline V gene data show CDR1 as SGHDN and CDR2 as FVKESK. The CDR3 DNA follows: TGTGCCAGCAGCCAAGTGAACAGGGGCGAGCAGTACGTC. Residues: CASSQVNRGEQYV.

The V and J genes are TRBV7-3 and TRBJ1-1; D is possibly TRBD1 (5 bases). Between the trimmed V and J ends, which lost 5 bases and 1 base, there was a span of 8 bases. The CDR3 spans 13 residues. In germline, CDR1 is SGHTA, CDR2 FQGTGA. The CDR3 DNA follows: TGTGCCAGCAGCCCGGACACGAACACTGAAGCTTTCTTT. Its protein is CASSPDTNTEAFF.

This clone was found a few times. The chain links TRBV11-2 to TRBJ1-5, with a weak D call TRBD1 (5 bases). Trimming left V 4 bases short and J 7 bases short, with 11 bases between. Per germline, CDR1 SGHAT and CDR2 FQNNGV. This CDR3 region has 13 residues. CDR3 sequence: CASSSLPGQPQHF. For the CDR3, the DNA is TGTGCCAGCAGCTCCCTGCCAGGGCAGCCCCAGCATTTT.

This chain uses TRBV7-3 with TRBJ2-3, with TRBD1 as a possible D gene (8 bases). Trimming stripped 5 bases from V and 6 bases from J, with 18 bases between. Per the germline V gene, CDR1 is SGHTA and CDR2 is FQGTGA. The CDR3 has 15 amino acids. The CDR3 DNA is TGTGCCAGCAGCCTAGCGGACAGGGCTTCCGATACGCAGTATTTT. Its translation: CASSLADRASDTQYF.

V is TRBV4-1 and J is TRBJ2-1; 14 bases map to TRBD2. Germline values: CDR1 MGHRA, CDR2 YSYEKL. J was trimmed by 9 bases and V by 5 bases; bases with no gene match: 6. This CDR3 is built from 15 residues. CDR3 bases: TGCGCCAGCAGCGTCACGGGACTAGCGGGGGTTGAGCAGTTCTTC. Translated, it gives CASSVTGLAGVEQFF.

The J gene is TRBJ2-2, the V gene TRBV7-3; a weak D match, TRBD2 (6 bases). Germline V lookup: CDR1 SGHTA, CDR2 FQGTGA. V gave up 2 bases and J gave up 4 bases, with 20 bases separating them. This CDR3 has 18 amino acids. The CDR3 coding sequence is TGTGCCAGCAGCTTACTTCCTGACCCGGGGGTTCCCACCGGGGAGCTGTTTTTT. Protein: CASSLLPDPGVPTGELFF.